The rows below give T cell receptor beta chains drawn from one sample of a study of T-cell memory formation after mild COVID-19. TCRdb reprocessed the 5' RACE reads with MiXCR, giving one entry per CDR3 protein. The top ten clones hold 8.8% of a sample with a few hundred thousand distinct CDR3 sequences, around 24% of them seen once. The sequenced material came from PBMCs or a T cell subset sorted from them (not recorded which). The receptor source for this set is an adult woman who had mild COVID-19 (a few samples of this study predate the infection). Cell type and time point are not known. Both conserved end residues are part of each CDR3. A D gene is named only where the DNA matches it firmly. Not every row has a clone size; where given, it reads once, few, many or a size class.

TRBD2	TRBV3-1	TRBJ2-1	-	CASSQDFLAGGLYNEQFF	TGTGCCAGCAGCCAAGATTTTCTAGCGGGGGGCCTATACAATGAGCAGTTCTTC
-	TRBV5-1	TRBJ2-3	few	CASSAQGTDTQYF	TGCGCCAGCAGCGCGCAGGGCACAGATACGCAGTATTTT
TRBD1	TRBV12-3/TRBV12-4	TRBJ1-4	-	CASSSYPLTGGEKLFF	TGTGCCAGCAGTTCGTACCCGTTGACAGGGGGCGAAAAACTGTTTTTT
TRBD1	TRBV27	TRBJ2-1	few	CASSLDRGLSEQFF	TGTGCCAGCAGTTTGGACAGGGGATTGAGTGAGCAGTTCTTC
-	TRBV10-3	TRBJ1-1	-	CAIGRGEGPGAEAFF	TGTGCCATCGGGAGAGGGGAGGGCCCCGGAGCTGAAGCTTTCTTT
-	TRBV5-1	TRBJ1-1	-	CASSSRGTENTEAFF	TGCGCCAGCAGCTCCCGCGGGACCGAGAACACTGAAGCTTTCTTT
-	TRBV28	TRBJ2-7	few	CASSRAPSYEQYF	TGTGCCAGCAGCCGGGCTCCTAGCTACGAGCAGTACTTC
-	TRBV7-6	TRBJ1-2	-	CASSLEPRNYGYTF	TGTGCCAGCAGCTTAGAGCCCCGAAACTATGGCTACACCTTC
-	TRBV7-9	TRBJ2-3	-	CASSFFSGTDTQYF	TGTGCCAGCAGCTTCTTTAGCGGCACAGATACGCAGTATTTT
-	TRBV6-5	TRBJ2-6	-	CASSYSLSSGANVLTF	TGTGCCAGCAGTTACTCCCTGAGCTCTGGGGCCAACGTCCTGACTTTC
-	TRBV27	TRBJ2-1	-	CASSLSGSGQFF	TGTGCCAGCAGTTTATCAGGGTCTGGGCAGTTCTTC
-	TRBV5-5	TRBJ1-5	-	CASSFFGGVDQPQHF	TGTGCCAGCAGCTTTTTTGGGGGGGTTGATCAGCCCCAGCATTTT
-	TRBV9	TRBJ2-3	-	CASSEDSDTQYF	TGTGCCAGCAGCGAGGACTCGGATACGCAGTATTTT
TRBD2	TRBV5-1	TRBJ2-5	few	CASSSSGRGGETQYF	TGCGCCAGCAGCTCTAGCGGGAGAGGAGGAGAGACCCAGTACTTC
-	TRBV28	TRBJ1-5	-	CASREADKLQPQHF	TGTGCCAGCAGGGAAGCGGACAAGCTCCAGCCCCAGCATTTT
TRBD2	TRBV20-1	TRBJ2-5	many	CSAREGTSGLGTQYF	TGCAGTGCTAGAGAGGGGACTAGCGGCCTCGGGACCCAGTACTTC
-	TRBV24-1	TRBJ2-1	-	CATSDAWAAGINYNEQFF	TGTGCCACCAGTGACGCTTGGGCGGCAGGTATTAACTACAATGAGCAGTTCTTC
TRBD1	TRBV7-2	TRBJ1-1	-	CASSLNTLQGKGTEAFF	TGTGCCAGCAGCTTAAACACCTTACAGGGGAAGGGCACTGAAGCTTTCTTT
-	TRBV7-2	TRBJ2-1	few	CASSTYRVEQFF	TGTGCCAGCAGCACCTACAGGGTTGAGCAGTTCTTC
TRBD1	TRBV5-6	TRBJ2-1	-	CASSLVDRGGSYNEQFF	TGTGCCAGCAGCTTGGTGGACAGGGGAGGCTCCTACAATGAGCAGTTCTTC
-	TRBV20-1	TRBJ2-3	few	CSASIPRGTDTQYF	TGCAGTGCTAGTATCCCGAGGGGCACAGATACGCAGTATTTT
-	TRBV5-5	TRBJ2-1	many	CASSLGEGSSYNEQFF	TGTGCCAGCAGCTTAGGTGAGGGTAGCTCCTACAATGAGCAGTTCTTC